Listed here are 19 T cell receptor beta chains from one sample, sequenced in a study of cytomegalovirus exposure and HLA in healthy donors (dated by TCRdb to the late 2010s). The library came from the immunoSEQ multiplex PCR assay. TCRdb's version of the immuneACCESS table is confined to in-frame rearrangements and falls short of the full clone set. An unresolved V gene accounts for under half of the shortfall where checked; the remainder is of unknown origin. This sample gives about 270,000 clones in total; 86% of them show up just once. The top ten clonotypes cover about 1% of the sample. The sample taken for sequencing was PBMCs. The receptors come from a woman under 30 in good health and CMV-seronegative.

The chain recombines TRBV27 with TRBJ2-7; a weak D match, TRBD2 (5 bases). The germline V gene encodes CDR1 MNHEY and CDR2 SMNVEV (reference sequence). Trimming cost V 8 bases and J 3 bases, with 11 bases left between them. The CDR3 covers 12 residues. The CDR3 DNA sequence: TGTGCCAGCGGGAGTGGTTACTACGAGCAGTACTTC. Its protein product is CASGSGYYEQYF.

This clone came up many times. This chain links TRBV30 with TRBJ1-2; 8 bases fit TRBD1. The germline V gene encodes CDR1 GTSNPN and CDR2 SVGIG (reference sequence). This CDR3 is 12 amino acids long. The ends lost 1 base at V and 7 bases at J; junction bases unmatched: 2. CDR3 residues: CAWSAGGGGYTF. DNA for the CDR3: TGTGCCTGGAGTGCAGGGGGCGGTGGCTACACCTTC.

The chain couples TRBV6-5 to TRBJ2-7, with TRBD2 as a possible D gene (6 bases). Germline CDR1 reads MNHEY; CDR2 reads SVGAGI. Trimming took 3 bases from V and 0 from J, leaving 12 bases between them. CDR3 size: 15 residues. The DNA for the CDR3 is TGTGCCAGCAGTTATCTCGGGGGAAGCTCCTACGAGCAGTACTTC. Protein: CASSYLGGSSYEQYF.

V is TRBV6-5 and J is TRBJ1-2; D uncertain. V lost 6 bases and J lost 7, with 12 bases in between. From germline, CDR1 is MNHEY and CDR2 SVGAGI. There are 12 residues in the CDR3. The CDR3 is CASRTAFGGYTF. In DNA form, the CDR3 reads TGTGCCAGCAGGACTGCTTTCGGTGGCTACACCTTC.

About this clone: Different DNA sequences within this sample yield the same CDR3. The rearrangement links TRBV9 to TRBJ2-7, with 7 bases that match TRBD1. With V trimmed by 0 bases and J by 2 bases, 2 bases remained unmatched. CDR1 SGDLS and CDR2 YYNGEE come from the germline V gene. The CDR3 totals 14 residues. The CDR3 DNA follows: TGTGCCAGCAGCGTAGGACAGGGAACCTACGAGCAGTACTTC. Amino acids: CASSVGQGTYEQYF.

The chain couples TRBV4-3 to TRBJ2-3; D is unresolved. The CDR3 has 13 residues. Per the germline V gene, CDR1 is LGHNA and CDR2 is YSLEER. Trimming removed 1 base from V and 2 bases from J, with 4 bases in between. In DNA form, the CDR3 reads TGCGCCAGCAGCCAAGCAGTCACAGATACGCAGTATTTT. It translates to CASSQAVTDTQYF.

The chain is built from TRBV28 and TRBJ1-2, with D unresolved. The CDR3 is made up of 12 amino acids. With 8 bases removed from V and 5 bases from J, the gap between germline ends came to 12 bases. The V gene's germline CDR1 is MDHEN and CDR2 SYDVKM. The CDR3 bases are TGTGCCAGCTCGTGGAGTATGTATGGCTACACCTTC. Amino acid sequence: CASSWSMYGYTF.

This chain connects TRBV30 to TRBJ2-7; 7 nucleotides match TRBD1. The CDR3 is 14 amino acids. Germline trimming cut 2 bases from V and 1 base from J; bases unmatched to any gene: 5. The germline V gene has CDR1 GTSNPN and CDR2 SVGIG (reference sequence). The CDR3 DNA is TGTGCCTGGAGTCCCGGGACAGATTCCTACGAGCAGTACTTC. It translates to CAWSPGTDSYEQYF.

This chain connects TRBV19 to TRBJ1-5; D is unclear. Trimming left V 3 bases short and J 7 bases short, with 7 bases between. Germline CDR1 reads LNHDA; CDR2 reads SQIVND (reference sequence). The CDR3 is 12 amino acids. The CDR3 nucleotides read TGTGCCAGTAGTATGGTACAACAGCCCCAGCATTTT. Translating gives CASSMVQQPQHF.

The genes are TRBV20-1 and TRBJ2-7, with 7 bases identical to TRBD1. Losses at the gene ends were 6 bases for V and 7 bases for J; bases not matched to a gene: 6. The CDR3 is made up of 11 amino acids. Germline loops: CDR1 DFQATT, CDR2 SNEGSKA (reference sequence). The CDR3 region has the DNA TGCAGTGCCACGACAGGGTCGGAGCAGTACTTC. The encoded protein is CSATTGSEQYF.

V usage is TRBV2 and J usage is TRBJ1-3, with 10 nucleotides matching TRBD1. V dropped 8 bases and J dropped 0; count of bases not matched to a gene: 4. CDR3 length: 15 residues. Germline V gene sequence: CDR1 SNHLY, CDR2 FYNNEI. CDR3 coding DNA: TGTGCCAGCTGGGGACAGGGGAACTCTGGAAACACCATATATTTT. It codes for CASWGQGNSGNTIYF.

The gene calls are TRBV29-1 and TRBJ2-7, with 9 nucleotides matching TRBD1. The V gene end was trimmed by 7 bases and the J gene end by 5 bases; junction bases not matched to a gene: 18. The CDR3 runs 16 residues. Germline V gene data show CDR1 as SQVTM and CDR2 as ANQGSEA. CDR3 sequence: CSGGGYRGRTDNEQYF. In DNA, the CDR3 is TGCAGCGGGGGGGGATACAGGGGGCGTACCGACAACGAGCAGTACTTC.

The chain employs TRBV5-4 and TRBJ2-7; TRBD2 might be the D (5 bases). CDR1 is SGHNT, CDR2 YYREEE, per germline (reference sequence). The CDR3 is made up of 12 amino acids. Trimming pared 4 bases from V and 6 bases from J, leaving 11 bases between. CDR3 sequence (DNA): TGTGCCAGCAGCCCTCCGGGATCCGAGCAGTACTTC. Protein sequence: CASSPPGSEQYF.

The chain joins TRBV2 to TRBJ2-7; perhaps TRBD1 as D (6 bases). V was pared by 6 bases and J by 3 bases, with 9 bases between. The CDR3 has 12 residues. CDR1 is SNHLY, CDR2 FYNNEI, per germline. CDR3 sequence: CASRWDNYEQYF. CDR3 nucleotides: TGTGCCAGCAGGTGGGACAACTACGAGCAGTACTTC.

The chain uses TRBV30 and TRBJ2-3; no clear D gene. Looked up from germline, CDR1 is GTSNPN and CDR2 is SVGIG (reference sequence). V was clipped by 3 bases and J by 5 bases, with 9 bases between them. There are 12 residues in the CDR3. CDR3 DNA: TGTGCCTGGAGCATCGAGCAAGATACGCAGTATTTT. Protein: CAWSIEQDTQYF.

With regard to this clone: The sample carries other DNA sequences with the same CDR3. The chain uses TRBV5-4 and TRBJ2-2, with a tentative D call TRBD1 (6 bases). Trimming stripped 1 base from V and 6 bases from J, with 10 bases between. The CDR3 is 14 residues long. The germline CDR1 and CDR2 sequences are SGHNT and YYREEE (reference sequence). The CDR3 spells CASSLTGSAGELFF. The CDR3 DNA is TGTGCCAGCAGCTTGACAGGGAGTGCCGGGGAGCTGTTTTTT.

The chain employs TRBV7-3 and TRBJ2-6; D is possibly TRBD1 (5 bases). V was trimmed by 5 bases and J by 3 bases, leaving 11 bases between them. This CDR3 has 15 amino acids. The germline gives CDR1 SGHTA, CDR2 FQGTGA. DNA for the CDR3: TGTGCCAGCAGCCCAGGGTCGATTGGGGCCAACGTCCTGACTTTC. This translates into CASSPGSIGANVLTF.

This clone was seen only once. This chain uses TRBV27 with TRBJ2-2; D unclear. The germline V gene encodes CDR1 MNHEY and CDR2 SMNVEV (reference sequence). This CDR3 has 14 residues. V was cut by 8 bases and J by 7 bases, with 17 bases left in between. The CDR3 protein is CASPNGFFGGELFF. The CDR3 DNA is TGTGCCAGCCCCAACGGGTTTTTCGGCGGGGAGCTGTTTTTT.

V is TRBV30 and J is TRBJ1-1; 9 nucleotides agree with TRBD1. The trim removed 5 bases at V and 5 bases at J, leaving 3 bases unmatched. The CDR3 spans 12 residues. Germline V gene data show CDR1 as GTSNPN and CDR2 as SVGIG (reference sequence). In nucleotides, the CDR3 is TGTGCCTGGGACAGGGGGGTGACTGAAGCTTTCTTT. It yields the protein CAWDRGVTEAFF.